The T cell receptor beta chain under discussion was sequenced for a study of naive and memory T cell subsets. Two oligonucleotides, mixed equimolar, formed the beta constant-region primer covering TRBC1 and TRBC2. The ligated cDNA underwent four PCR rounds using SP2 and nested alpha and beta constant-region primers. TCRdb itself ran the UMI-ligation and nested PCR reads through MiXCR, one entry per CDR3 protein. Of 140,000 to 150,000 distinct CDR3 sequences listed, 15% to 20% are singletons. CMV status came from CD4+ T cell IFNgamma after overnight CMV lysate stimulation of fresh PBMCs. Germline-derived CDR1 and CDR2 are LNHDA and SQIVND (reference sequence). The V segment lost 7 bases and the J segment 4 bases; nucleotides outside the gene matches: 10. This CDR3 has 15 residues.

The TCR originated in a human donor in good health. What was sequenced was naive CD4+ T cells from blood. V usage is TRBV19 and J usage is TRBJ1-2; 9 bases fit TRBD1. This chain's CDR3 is CASNIPSTGGYGYTF. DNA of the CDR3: TGTGCCAGTAATATCCCATCGACAGGGGGCTATGGCTACACCTTC. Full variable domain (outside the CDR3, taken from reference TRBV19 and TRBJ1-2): DGGITQSPKYLFRKEGQNVTLSCEQNLNHDAMYWYRQDPGQGLRLIYYSQIVNDFQKGDIAEGYSVSREKKESFPLTVTSAQKNPTAFYLCASNIPSTGGYGYTFGSGTRLTVV.